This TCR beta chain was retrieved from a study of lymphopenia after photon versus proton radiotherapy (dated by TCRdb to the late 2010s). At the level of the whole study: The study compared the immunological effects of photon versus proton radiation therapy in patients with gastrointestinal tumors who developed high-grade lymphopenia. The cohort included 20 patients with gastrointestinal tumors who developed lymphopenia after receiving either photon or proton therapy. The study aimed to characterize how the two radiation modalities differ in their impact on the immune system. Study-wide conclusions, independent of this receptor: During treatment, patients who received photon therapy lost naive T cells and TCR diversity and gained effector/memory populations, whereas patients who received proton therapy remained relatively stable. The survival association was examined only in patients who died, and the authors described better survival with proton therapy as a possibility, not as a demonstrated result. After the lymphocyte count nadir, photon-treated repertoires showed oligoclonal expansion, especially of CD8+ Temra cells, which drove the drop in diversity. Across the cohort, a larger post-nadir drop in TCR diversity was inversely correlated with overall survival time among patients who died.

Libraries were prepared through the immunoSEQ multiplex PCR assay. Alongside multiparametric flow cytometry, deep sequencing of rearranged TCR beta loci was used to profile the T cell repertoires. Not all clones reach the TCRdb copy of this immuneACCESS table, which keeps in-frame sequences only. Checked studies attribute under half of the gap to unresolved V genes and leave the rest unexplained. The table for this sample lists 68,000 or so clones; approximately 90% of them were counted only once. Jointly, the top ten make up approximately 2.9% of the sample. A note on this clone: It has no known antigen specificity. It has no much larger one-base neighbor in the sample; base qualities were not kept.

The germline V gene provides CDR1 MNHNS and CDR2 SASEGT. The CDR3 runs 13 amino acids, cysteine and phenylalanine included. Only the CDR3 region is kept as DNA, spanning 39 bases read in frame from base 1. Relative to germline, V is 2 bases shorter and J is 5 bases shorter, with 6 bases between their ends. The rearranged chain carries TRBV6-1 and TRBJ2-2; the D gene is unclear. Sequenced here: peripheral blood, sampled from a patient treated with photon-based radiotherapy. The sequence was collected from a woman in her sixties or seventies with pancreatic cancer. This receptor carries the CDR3 CASSELGTGELFF. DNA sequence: TGTGCCAGCAGTGAACTGGGGACCGGGGAGCTGTTTTTT.